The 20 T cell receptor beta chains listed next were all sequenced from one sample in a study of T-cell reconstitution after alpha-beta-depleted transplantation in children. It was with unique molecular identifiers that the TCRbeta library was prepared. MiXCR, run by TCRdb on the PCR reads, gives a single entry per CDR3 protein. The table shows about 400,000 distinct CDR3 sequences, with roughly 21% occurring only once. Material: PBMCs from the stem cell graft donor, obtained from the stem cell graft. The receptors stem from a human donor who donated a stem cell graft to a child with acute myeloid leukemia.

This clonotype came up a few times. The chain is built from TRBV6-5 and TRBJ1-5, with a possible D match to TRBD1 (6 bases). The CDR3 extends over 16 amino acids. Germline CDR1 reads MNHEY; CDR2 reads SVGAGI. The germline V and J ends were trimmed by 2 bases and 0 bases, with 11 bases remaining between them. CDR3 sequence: CASSYGRGDSNQPQHF. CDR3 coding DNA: TGTGCCAGCAGTTACGGCAGGGGCGATAGCAATCAGCCCCAGCATTTT.

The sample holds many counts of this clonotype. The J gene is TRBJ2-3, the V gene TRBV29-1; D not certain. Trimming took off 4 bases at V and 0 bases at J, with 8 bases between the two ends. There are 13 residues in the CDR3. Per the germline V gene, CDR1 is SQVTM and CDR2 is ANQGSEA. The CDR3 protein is CSVGFQSTDTQYF. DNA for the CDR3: TGCAGCGTTGGATTCCAAAGCACAGATACGCAGTATTTT.

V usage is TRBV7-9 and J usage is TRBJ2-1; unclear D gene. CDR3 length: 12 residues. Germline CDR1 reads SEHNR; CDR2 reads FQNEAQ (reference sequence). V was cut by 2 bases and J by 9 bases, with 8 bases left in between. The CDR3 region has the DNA TGTGCCAGCAGCTTATCAGCATCTGAGCAGTTCTTC. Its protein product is CASSLSASEQFF.

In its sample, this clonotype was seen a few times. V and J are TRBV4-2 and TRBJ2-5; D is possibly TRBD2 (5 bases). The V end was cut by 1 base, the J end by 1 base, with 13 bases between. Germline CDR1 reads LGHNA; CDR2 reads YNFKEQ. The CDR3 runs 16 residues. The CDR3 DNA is TGTGCCAGCAGCCAAGCAGCCCTTAGCGCCCAAGAGACCCAGTACTTC. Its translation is CASSQAALSAQETQYF.

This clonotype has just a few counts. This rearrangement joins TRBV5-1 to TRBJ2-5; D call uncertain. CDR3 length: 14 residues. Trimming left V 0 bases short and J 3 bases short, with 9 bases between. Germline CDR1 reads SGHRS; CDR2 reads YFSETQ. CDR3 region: CASSLGRPKETQYF. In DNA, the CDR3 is TGCGCCAGCAGCTTGGGGCGACCCAAAGAGACCCAGTACTTC. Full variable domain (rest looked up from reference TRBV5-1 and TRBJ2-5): KAGVTQTPRYLIKTRGQQVTLSCSPISGHRSVSWYQQTPGQGLQFLFEYFSETQRNKGNFPGRFSGRQFSNSRSEMNVSTLELGDSALYLCASSLGRPKETQYFGPGTRLLVL.

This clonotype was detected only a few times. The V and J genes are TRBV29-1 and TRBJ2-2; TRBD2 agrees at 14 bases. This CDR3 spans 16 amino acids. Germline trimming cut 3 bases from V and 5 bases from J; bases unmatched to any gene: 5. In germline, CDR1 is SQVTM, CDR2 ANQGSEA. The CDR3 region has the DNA TGCAGCGTTGAGGGGACTAGCGGGAGTGAGACCGGGGAGCTGTTTTTT. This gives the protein CSVEGTSGSETGELFF.

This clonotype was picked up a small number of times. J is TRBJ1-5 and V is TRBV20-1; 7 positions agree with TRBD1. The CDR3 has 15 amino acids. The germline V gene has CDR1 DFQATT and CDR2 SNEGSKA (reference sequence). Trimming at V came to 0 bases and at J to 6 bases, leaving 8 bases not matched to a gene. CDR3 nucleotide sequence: TGCAGTGCTAGAGAAGTGGACAGGTTCGGTCAGCCCCAGCATTTT. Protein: CSAREVDRFGQPQHF.

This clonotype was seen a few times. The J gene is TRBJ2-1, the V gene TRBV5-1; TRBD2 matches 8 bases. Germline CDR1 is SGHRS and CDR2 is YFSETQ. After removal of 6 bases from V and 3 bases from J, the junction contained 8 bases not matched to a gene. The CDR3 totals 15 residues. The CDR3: CASTEGSGSYNEQFF. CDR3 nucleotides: TGCGCCAGCACCGAGGGGAGCGGGAGCTACAATGAGCAGTTCTTC.

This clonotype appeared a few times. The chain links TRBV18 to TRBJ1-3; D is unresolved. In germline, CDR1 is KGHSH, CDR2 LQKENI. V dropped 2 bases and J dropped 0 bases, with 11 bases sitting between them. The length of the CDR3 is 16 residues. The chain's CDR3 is CASSPAAAVSGNTIYF. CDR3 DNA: TGTGCCAGCTCACCAGCGGCAGCCGTCTCTGGAAACACCATATATTTT.

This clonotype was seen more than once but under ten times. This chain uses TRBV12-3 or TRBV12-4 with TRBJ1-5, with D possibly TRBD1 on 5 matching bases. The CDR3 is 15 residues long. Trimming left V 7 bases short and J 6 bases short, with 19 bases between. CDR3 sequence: CASTDGGEARQPQHF. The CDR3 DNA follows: TGTGCCAGCACCGACGGGGGGGAGGCCCGTCAGCCCCAGCATTTT.

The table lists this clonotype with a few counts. DNA of the CDR3: TGTGCCAGCAGCTTAACTAGCGGGAGGCACAATGAGCAGTTCTTC. Its protein product is CASSLTSGRHNEQFF. The chain recombines TRBV7-2 with TRBJ2-1, with TRBD2 matching 12 bases. CDR1 SGHTA and CDR2 FQGNSA come from the germline V gene. The CDR3 is made up of 15 amino acids. V shed 2 bases and J 5 bases; nucleotides not matched to a gene: 1.

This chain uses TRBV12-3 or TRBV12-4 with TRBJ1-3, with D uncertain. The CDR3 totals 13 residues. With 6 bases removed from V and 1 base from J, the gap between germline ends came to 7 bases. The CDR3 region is CASSRLSGNTIYF. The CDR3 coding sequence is TGTGCCAGCAGCCGCTTATCTGGAAACACCATATATTTT.

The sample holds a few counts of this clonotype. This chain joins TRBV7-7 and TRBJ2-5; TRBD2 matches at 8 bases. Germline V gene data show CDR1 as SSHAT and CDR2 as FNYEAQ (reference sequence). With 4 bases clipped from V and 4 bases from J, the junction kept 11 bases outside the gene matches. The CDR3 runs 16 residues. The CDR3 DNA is TGTGCCAGCAGCTCGGGGGCGGGAGGAAACGGAGAGACCCAGTACTTC. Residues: CASSSGAGGNGETQYF.

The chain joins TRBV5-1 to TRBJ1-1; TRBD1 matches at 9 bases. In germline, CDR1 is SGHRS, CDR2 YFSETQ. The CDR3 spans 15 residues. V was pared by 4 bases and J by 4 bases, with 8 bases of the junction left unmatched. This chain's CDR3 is CASSPDRGSRTEAFF. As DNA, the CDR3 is TGCGCCAGCAGCCCAGACAGGGGGAGCCGCACTGAAGCTTTCTTT.

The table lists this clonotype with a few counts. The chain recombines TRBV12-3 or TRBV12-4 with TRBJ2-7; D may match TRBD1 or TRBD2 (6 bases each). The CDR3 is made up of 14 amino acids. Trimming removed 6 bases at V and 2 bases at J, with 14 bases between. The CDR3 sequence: CASSPTGRTYEQYF. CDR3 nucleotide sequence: TGTGCCAGCAGCCCAACAGGGAGGACCTACGAGCAGTACTTC.

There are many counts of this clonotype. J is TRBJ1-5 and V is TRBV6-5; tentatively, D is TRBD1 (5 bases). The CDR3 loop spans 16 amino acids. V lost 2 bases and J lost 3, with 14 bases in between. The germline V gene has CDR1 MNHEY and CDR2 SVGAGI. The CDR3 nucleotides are TGTGCCAGCAGTTACACACAGGTTCCCTCCAATCAGCCCCAGCATTTT. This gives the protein CASSYTQVPSNQPQHF.

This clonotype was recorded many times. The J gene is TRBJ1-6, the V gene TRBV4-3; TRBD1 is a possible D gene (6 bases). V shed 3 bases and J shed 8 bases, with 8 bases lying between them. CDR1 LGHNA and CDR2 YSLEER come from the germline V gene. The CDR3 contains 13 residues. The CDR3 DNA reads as TGCGCCAGCAGCCAGGACAGAGATTCACCCCTCCACTTT. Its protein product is CASSQDRDSPLHF.

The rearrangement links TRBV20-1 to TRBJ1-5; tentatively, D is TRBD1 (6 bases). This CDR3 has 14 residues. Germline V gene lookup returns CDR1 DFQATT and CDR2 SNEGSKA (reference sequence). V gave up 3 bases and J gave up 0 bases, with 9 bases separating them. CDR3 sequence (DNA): TGCAGTGCTAGGAGGGACAATAGCAATCAGCCCCAGCATTTT. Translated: CSARRDNSNQPQHF.

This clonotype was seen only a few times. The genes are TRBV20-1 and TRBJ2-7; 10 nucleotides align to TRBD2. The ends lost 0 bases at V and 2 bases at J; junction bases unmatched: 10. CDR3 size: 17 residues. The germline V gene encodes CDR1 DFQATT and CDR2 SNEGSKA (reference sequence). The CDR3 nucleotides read TGCAGTGCTAGAGAGAGTAGTAGACTAGCGGGTACCTACGAGCAGTACTTC. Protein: CSARESSRLAGTYEQYF.

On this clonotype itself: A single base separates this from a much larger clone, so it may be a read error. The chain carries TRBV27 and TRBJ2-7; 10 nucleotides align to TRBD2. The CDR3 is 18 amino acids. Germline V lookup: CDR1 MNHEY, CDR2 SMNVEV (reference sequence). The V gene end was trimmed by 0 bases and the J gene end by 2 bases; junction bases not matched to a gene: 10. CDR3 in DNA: TGTGCCAGCAGTTTATCGAGGCTAGCGGGAGAGAGGGCCTACGAGCAGTACTTC. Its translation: CASSLSRLAGERAYEQYF.